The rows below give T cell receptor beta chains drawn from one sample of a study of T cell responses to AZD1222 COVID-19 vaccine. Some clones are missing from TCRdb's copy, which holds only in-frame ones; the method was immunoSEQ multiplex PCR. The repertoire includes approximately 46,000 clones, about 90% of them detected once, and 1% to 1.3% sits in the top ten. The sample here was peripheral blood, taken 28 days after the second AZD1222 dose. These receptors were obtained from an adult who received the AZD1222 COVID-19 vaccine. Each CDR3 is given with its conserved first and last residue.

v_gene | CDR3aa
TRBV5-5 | CASSFADRGLDIQYF
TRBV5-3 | CARSFTGVWQTQYF
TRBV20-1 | CSARMGLGQYF
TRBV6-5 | CASTLDRGQETQYF
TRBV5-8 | CASSSGLAVYNEQFF
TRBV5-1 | CASSWGSTDTQYF
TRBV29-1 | CSVGRDSSSYNEQFF
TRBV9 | CASSVATGLFSYNEQFF
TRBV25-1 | CASSVGTSLISDTQYF
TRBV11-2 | CASSLVGGGGEKLFF
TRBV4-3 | CASSLLRREDYNEQFF
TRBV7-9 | CASRSSGISEQYF
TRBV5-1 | CASSEGQGELFYEQYF
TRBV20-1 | CSAPHYNEQFF
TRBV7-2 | CASSLESTVGQETQYF
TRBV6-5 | CASSHRDLNTGELFF
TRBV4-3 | CASSTFTQHPRETQYF
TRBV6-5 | CASSRGGVANSPLHF
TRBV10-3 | CAISESASNYEQYF
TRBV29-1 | CSVRPLGNTEAFF
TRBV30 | CAWSRTGIEQYF
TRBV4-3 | CASSEGGGGKEKLFF
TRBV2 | CASNELYNEQFF
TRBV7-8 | CASSLAFGEQYF
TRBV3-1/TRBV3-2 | CASSQDWKKGANYGYTF
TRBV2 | CATPTGDATNEKLFF
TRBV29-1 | CSVDRGASEAFF
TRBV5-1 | CASSREGPKNEQFF
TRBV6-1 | CASSEDRLRTEAFF
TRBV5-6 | CASSLNQARSFF
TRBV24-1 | CATQGQGNQPQHF
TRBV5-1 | CASSLTSGTYEQYF
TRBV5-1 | CASSFAGTGEVDTEAFF
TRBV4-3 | CASSKGEAREQFF
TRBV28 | CASSLGLFNTGELFF
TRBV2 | CASRGLAGVEQYF
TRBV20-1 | CRGVDNNEQFF
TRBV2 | CASSPQLLPMNTEAFF
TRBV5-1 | CASRPLATGIYNEQFF
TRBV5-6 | CASSLVVTGELFF
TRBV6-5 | CASRPTDSYGYTF
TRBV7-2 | CASSLERINTRGNTIYF
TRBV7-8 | CASSRVADRSFYEQYF
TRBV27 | CASSPIGGFISYNEQFF
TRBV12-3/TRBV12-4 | CASSLGSEGKAFF
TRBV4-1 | CASSQDPGGTRTIQYF
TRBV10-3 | CAILGQGYNEQFF
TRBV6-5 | CASSRTGTYEQYF
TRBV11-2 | CASSSLAGAPYEQFF
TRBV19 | CASSVERSSYNEQFF
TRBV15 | CATSRGAGAYEQYF